This TCR beta chain is from a study of blood T cell repertoires in COVID-19 (dated by TCRdb to the early 2020s). Turning to the overall study: Samples from collaborators originated in the United States, Italy and Spain and spanned both the acute and convalescent phases of COVID-19. The prospective study material was composed of cDNA or gDNA derived from T cells, B-cell-depleted T cells, or PBMCs. Where available, HLA class I and class II types were taken from metadata supplied by the sample provider and were not determined by assay-based typing. Subjects who had been exposed to COVID-19, were actively infected with it, or had recovered from it provided the deeply sampled blood TCRbeta repertoires that made up the dataset. A freely available public database, intended as a resource for researchers studying the immune response to SARS-CoV-2, is where the repertoires were released. The sample metadata nearly always contained a de-identified subject ID, COVID-19 status, age in years and sex. Samples were obtained from the ongoing ImmuneRACE study (first 160 participants) and from about 1,300 subjects provided by 6 global collaborators.

TCRbeta CDR3 regions were amplified from genomic DNA by means of the immunoSEQ Assay, a bias-controlled multiplex PCR. The authors' analysis ran thus. The number of nucleated cells in each sample was estimated from the amplification of reference gene primers within the assay. Sequence reads were collapsed and filtered to measure the absolute abundance of every unique TCRbeta CDR3 rearrangement. For each sample, productive Simpson clonality was calculated as the square root of Simpson's diversity index across productive rearrangements. TCRdb's version of the immuneACCESS table is confined to in-frame rearrangements and falls short of the full clone set. An unresolved V gene accounts for under half of the shortfall where checked; the remainder is of unknown origin. V, J and clone size are taken as reported in that table, and D and trimming were inferred from the DNA itself. A total of approximately 300,000 clones appear in this sample, about 90% of them only once. Around 5.9% of the sample belongs to the ten largest clones.

From a lookup of the germline V gene, CDR1 and CDR2 are SGHRS and YFSETQ. V lost 0 bases and J lost 0 bases; the stretch between them is 11 bases long. From its cysteine to its phenylalanine, the CDR3 spans 16 amino acids. This entry keeps only the CDR3 DNA: 48 bases, framed from base 1. Participants in the prospective study were enrolled through a virtual design, were aged roughly 18 to 100 years, and lived in roughly 25 United States geographic areas. Cohort assignment in the prospective study relied on participant-reported clinical history from a screening survey and a study questionnaire. Recovered participants in ImmuneRACE Cohort 3 were defined by two consecutive negative NP/OP PCR tests, clearance by a healthcare professional, or resolution of symptoms. Mobile phlebotomists in the prospective study collected whole blood, serum and a nasopharyngeal or oropharyngeal swab from every participant. Prospective study participants could optionally give additional blood draws and questionnaires over an approximately two-month period. Blood samples from the prospective study were shipped frozen or at room temperature prior to DNA extraction.

What the work shows at the level of the full study, not this receptor alone: Clinical and demographic metadata were provided uncurated, with the amount varying by source and participant.

Notes on this clone: There is no known antigen for this receptor. No base quality information exists; no much larger clone differs at one position.

The V and J genes are TRBV5-1 and TRBJ2-3; TRBD2 is a possible D gene, resting on 6 matching bases. This TCR derives from a woman aged 30 to 39 who had recovered from COVID-19. Sequencing was done on a sample of PBMCs or T cells enriched from blood (not recorded which). The CDR3 reads as follows: CASSLEASVSTDTQYF. The DNA is TGCGCCAGCAGCTTGGAGGCTAGCGTTAGCACAGATACGCAGTATTTT.